Listed here are 30 T cell receptor beta chains from one sample, sequenced in a study of technical replicates of blood from four donors. Clones were sequenced by immunoSEQ multiplex PCR, and TCRdb holds only the in-frame ones, with some missing. This table holds tens of thousands of clones, approximately 90% found once. The sequencing sample was made of T cells isolated from PBMCs. These receptor sequences come from a human donor in good health.

This chain connects TRBV11-3 to TRBJ1-5; TRBD1 matches 11 bases. Germline-derived CDR1 and CDR2 are SGHNT and YENEEA. This CDR3 spans 14 amino acids. V lost 6 bases and J lost 6; bases outside the gene matches: 4. This CDR3 is CASSSGTGGQPQHF. In DNA, the CDR3 is TGTGCCAGCAGTTCCGGGACAGGGGGTCAGCCCCAGCATTTT.

V usage is TRBV7-9 and J usage is TRBJ2-7; the match to TRBD1 covers 7 bases. The CDR3 spans 14 residues. Germline V gives CDR1 SEHNR, CDR2 FQNEAQ (reference sequence). Trimming cost V 5 bases and J 1 base; bases outside gene matches: 5. The CDR3 nucleotides read TGTGCCAGCAGCGCCCGACAGGGTTCCTACGAGCAGTACTTC. Translating gives CASSARQGSYEQYF.

The chain's CDR3 is CASSQDPLGTTDTQYF. The CDR3 region has the DNA TGTGCCAGCAGCCAAGATCCTCTGGGGACTACAGATACGCAGTATTTT. The chain joins TRBV4-2 to TRBJ2-3; possibly TRBD2 for D (6 bases). From germline, CDR1 is LGHNA and CDR2 YNFKEQ. The CDR3 is 16 amino acids. With 0 bases removed from V and 3 bases from J, the gap between germline ends came to 13 bases.

The genes are TRBV27 and TRBJ1-5, with D possibly TRBD1 on 5 matching bases. The CDR3 has 16 amino acids. Trimming cost V 7 bases and J 1 base, with 17 bases left between them. CDR1 is MNHEY, CDR2 SMNVEV, per germline (reference sequence). The CDR3 loop is CASTPLAGLSNQPQHF. The CDR3 DNA reads TGTGCCAGCACACCCCTCGCGGGGCTGAGCAATCAGCCCCAGCATTTT.

This sequence joins TRBV10-2 and TRBJ2-7, with D unclear. From germline, CDR1 is WSHSY and CDR2 SAAADI. Trimming pared 1 base from V and 0 bases from J, leaving 7 bases between. CDR3 length: 14 residues. DNA for the CDR3: TGCGCCAGCAGTGAGTTGAGAGACTCCTACGAGCAGTACTTC. Translating it yields CASSELRDSYEQYF.

The J gene is TRBJ1-1, the V gene TRBV28; possible D gene TRBD1, 5 bases. The germline V gene has CDR1 MDHEN and CDR2 SYDVKM. The V end lost 6 bases, the J end lost 1 base, and 12 bases lay between the germline ends. This CDR3 has 14 residues. The chain's CDR3 is CASSIGGANTEAFF. The CDR3 region has the DNA TGTGCCAGCAGCATCGGGGGAGCGAACACTGAAGCTTTCTTT.

CDR3 coding DNA: TGTGCCAGCAGCCCAGGGGGAAACTATGGCTACACCTTC. This sequence encodes CASSPGGNYGYTF. J is TRBJ1-2 and V is TRBV11-2; TRBD1 agrees at 7 bases. The germline V gene has CDR1 SGHAT and CDR2 FQNNGV. The CDR3 is made up of 13 amino acids. J was trimmed by 2 bases and V by 5 bases; bases with no gene match: 2.

This chain joins TRBV5-4 and TRBJ2-2; possibly TRBD2 for D (5 bases). Germline values: CDR1 SGHNT, CDR2 YYREEE (reference sequence). The CDR3 consists of 16 residues. V was shortened by 4 bases and J by 5 bases, with 18 bases between the two germline ends. The CDR3 DNA is TGTGCCAGCAGCCAACCATCGACTGAGGGAACCGGGGAGCTGTTTTTT. This gives the protein CASSQPSTEGTGELFF.

The chain has TRBV29-1 and TRBJ2-1; D may be TRBD1 (6 bases). The CDR3 has 14 amino acids. The V gene's germline CDR1 is SQVTM and CDR2 ANQGSEA. The germline V and J ends were trimmed by 0 bases and 8 bases, with 14 bases remaining between them. CDR3 residues: CSVEDGGRVDEQFF. CDR3 nucleotides: TGCAGCGTTGAAGATGGGGGCAGGGTTGATGAGCAGTTCTTC.

The CDR3 DNA reads as TGTGCCAGCAGTTTACTTATTGACAATGAGCAGTTCTTC. It specifies CASSLLIDNEQFF. The V and J genes are TRBV27 and TRBJ2-1; D remains ambiguous. This CDR3 spans 13 amino acids. Germline CDR1 and CDR2: MNHEY and SMNVEV (reference sequence). Trimming left V 2 bases short and J 5 bases short, with 7 bases between.

This clone was counted once. V and J are TRBV6-5 and TRBJ1-1; D is perhaps TRBD1 (5 bases). CDR3 size: 13 residues. V lost 2 bases and J lost 4, with 8 bases in between. Germline V gene data show CDR1 as MNHEY and CDR2 as SVGAGI. CDR3 loop: CASSYTGSTEAFF. In DNA form, the CDR3 reads TGTGCCAGCAGTTACACAGGCTCCACTGAAGCTTTCTTT.

This chain joins TRBV2 and TRBJ1-3; D is unresolved. The CDR3 loop spans 16 amino acids. The germline V and J ends were trimmed by 0 bases and 0 bases, with 9 bases remaining between them. From germline, CDR1 is SNHLY and CDR2 FYNNEI. The CDR3 protein is CASSEARLFSGNTIYF. CDR3 sequence (DNA): TGTGCCAGCAGTGAAGCGCGACTGTTCTCTGGAAACACCATATATTTT.

The chain recombines TRBV6-6 with TRBJ1-2; D is unclear. Germline CDR1 and CDR2: MNHNY and SVGAGI (reference sequence). The CDR3 loop spans 12 amino acids. The V end was cut by 4 bases, the J end by 6 bases, with 9 bases between. CDR3 region: CASSSVENGYTF. For the CDR3, the DNA is TGTGCCAGCAGTTCGGTGGAGAATGGCTACACCTTC.

The CDR3 reads CASSFLNNRDYGYTF. Here the CDR3 DNA reads TGTGCCAGCAGTTTTCTCAATAACAGGGACTATGGCTACACCTTC. The rearrangement links TRBV28 to TRBJ1-2, with D possibly TRBD1 on 6 matching bases. Deletions cut 3 bases from V and 3 bases from J, with 14 bases between. The length of the CDR3 is 15 residues. CDR1 is MDHEN and CDR2 is SYDVKM in the germline V gene.

In the case of this clone: Relative to the germline gene, one junction end is altered; a read error may explain this. This chain joins TRBV12-5 and TRBJ2-5, with a tentative D call TRBD1 (6 bases). CDR1 is LGHNT and CDR2 is FRNRAP in the germline V gene. The CDR3 length is 13 residues. CDR3 loop: CVSGPDSQETQYF. Written as DNA, the CDR3 is TGTGTTAGTGGCCCGGACAGCCAAGAGACCCAGTACTTC.

The sample holds a few counts of this clone. The V and J genes are TRBV11-2 and TRBJ2-3, with 7 bases matching TRBD2. V lost 5 bases and J lost 8; bases outside the gene matches: 10. The CDR3 contains 14 residues. Germline CDR1 is SGHAT and CDR2 is FQNNGV. In DNA form, the CDR3 reads TGTGCCAGCAGCCACGGGACCGCGGGAGTTACGCAGTATTTT. It encodes CASSHGTAGVTQYF.

The chain links TRBV5-1 to TRBJ1-3; D not certain. This CDR3 region has 14 residues. In germline, CDR1 is SGHRS, CDR2 YFSETQ. V was cut by 4 bases and J by 4 bases, with 12 bases left in between. The CDR3 DNA follows: TGCGCCAGCAGCCCGATTAACAGCGGAAACACCATATATTTT. This codes for CASSPINSGNTIYF.

The DNA for the CDR3 is TGCGCCAGCAGCTTGGAGCTGGTGACTAGCGGCACCTACGAGCAGTACTTC. It specifies CASSLELVTSGTYEQYF. This chain links TRBV5-1 with TRBJ2-7, with 9 bases aligning to TRBD2. The CDR3 covers 17 residues. The trim removed 0 bases at V and 2 bases at J, leaving 9 bases unmatched. Germline V gives CDR1 SGHRS, CDR2 YFSETQ.

The chain has TRBV19 and TRBJ2-3, with D possibly TRBD1 on 5 matching bases. This CDR3 spans 14 amino acids. V was pared by 5 bases and J by 2 bases, with 11 bases between. CDR1 and CDR2 (germline): LNHDA, SQIVND (reference sequence). The CDR3 nucleotides read TGTGCCAGTAGTTTGAGCAGGGCCACAGATACGCAGTATTTT. This gives the protein CASSLSRATDTQYF.

The genes are TRBV6-1 and TRBJ1-5; D gene uncertain. V dropped 7 bases and J dropped 0 bases, with 13 bases sitting between them. The germline V gene has CDR1 MNHNS and CDR2 SASEGT. The CDR3 has 15 amino acids. The CDR3: CASISGLLSNQPQHF. The DNA for the CDR3 is TGTGCCAGCATTTCTGGACTACTTAGCAATCAGCCCCAGCATTTT.

The chain is built from TRBV11-2 and TRBJ1-5; D is unclear. The length of the CDR3 is 14 residues. Germline-derived CDR1 and CDR2 are SGHAT and FQNNGV. Trimming stripped 2 bases from V and 7 bases from J, with 12 bases between. CDR3: CASSLMTSQQPQHF. The CDR3, as DNA: TGTGCCAGCAGCTTAATGACTTCTCAGCAGCCCCAGCATTTT.

The gene calls are TRBV19 and TRBJ2-7; D is unclear. The V gene lost 0 bases and the J gene lost 4 bases, with 7 bases spanning the gap. The CDR3 has 13 amino acids. Looked up from germline, CDR1 is LNHDA and CDR2 is SQIVND (reference sequence). The CDR3 DNA follows: TGTGCCAGTAGTATAGATATGCGGTACGAGCAGTACTTC. Translation gives CASSIDMRYEQYF.

V usage is TRBV10-3 and J usage is TRBJ2-3; 9 positions match TRBD1. Trimming cost V 3 bases and J 2 bases; bases outside gene matches: 18. The CDR3 is 20 amino acids. Germline V gene data show CDR1 as ENHRY and CDR2 as SYGVKD. The CDR3 coding sequence is TGTGCCATCAGTGATATCAAATCAGGGGAACAGGGGGCTATCACAGATACGCAGTATTTT. It specifies CAISDIKSGEQGAITDTQYF.

V usage is TRBV7-9 and J usage is TRBJ2-2; D is ambiguous. This CDR3 is built from 14 residues. Germline lookup yields CDR1 SEHNR and CDR2 FQNEAQ (reference sequence). V gave up 5 bases and J gave up 3 bases, with 10 bases separating them. CDR3: CASSLPVYTGELFF. The CDR3 coding sequence is TGTGCCAGCAGCCTCCCTGTCTACACCGGGGAGCTGTTTTTT.

This chain connects TRBV28 to TRBJ1-5; 11 bases agree with TRBD1. The length of the CDR3 is 16 residues. From germline, CDR1 is MDHEN and CDR2 SYDVKM. V shed 6 bases, J shed 2 bases, and the junction held 6 bases outside the gene matches. This chain's CDR3 is CASRGTGGERNQPQHF. The CDR3, as DNA: TGTGCCAGCAGAGGGACAGGGGGGGAGCGCAATCAGCCCCAGCATTTT.

This clone was detected only once. The chain combines TRBV11-3 with TRBJ2-1; 13 bases fit TRBD2. The CDR3 consists of 17 residues. Trimming cost V 0 bases and J 9 bases; bases outside gene matches: 8. Germline CDR1 reads SGHNT; CDR2 reads YENEEA. The CDR3 DNA is TGTGCCAGCAGCTTAGATGGACTAGCGGGAGACTCGAGTGAGCAGTTCTTC. It yields the protein CASSLDGLAGDSSEQFF.

CDR3 residues: CASSLGLAGADTQYF. The CDR3 DNA reads TGCGCCAGCAGTCTCGGACTAGCGGGAGCAGATACGCAGTATTTT. This chain joins TRBV4-1 and TRBJ2-3; 13 bases match TRBD2. CDR3 size: 15 residues. V lost 6 bases to trimming and J lost 4 bases; unmatched junction nucleotides: 4. Germline CDR1 MGHRA, CDR2 YSYEKL.

The rearrangement uses TRBV4-1 and TRBJ2-5; 8 bases fit TRBD2. V dropped 1 base and J dropped 7; count of bases not matched to a gene: 11. The CDR3 is 16 amino acids. Looked up from germline, CDR1 is MGHRA and CDR2 is YSYEKL. CDR3 DNA sequence: TGCGCCAGCAGCCAAGCGGCGCGGGAGGCCCTACGGACCCAGTACTTC. Its protein is CASSQAAREALRTQYF.

This chain links TRBV14 with TRBJ1-4, with 8 bases lining up with TRBD1. Germline trimming cut 0 bases from V and 5 bases from J; bases unmatched to any gene: 14. The CDR3 spans 19 residues. Germline V gene data show CDR1 as SGHDN and CDR2 as FVKESK. The CDR3 reads CASSQDSQIWTGSNEKLFF. The CDR3, as DNA: TGTGCCAGCAGCCAAGACTCCCAAATTTGGACAGGGTCGAATGAAAAACTGTTTTTT. The complete variable domain, with remaining parts taken from reference TRBV14 and TRBJ1-4, reads EAGVTQFPSHSVIEKGQTVTLRCDPISGHDNLYWYRRVMGKEIKFLLHFVKESKQDESGMPNNRFLAERTGGTYSTLKVQPAELEDSGVYFCASSQDSQIWTGSNEKLFFGSGTQLSVL.

The chain is built from TRBV5-1 and TRBJ1-4, with D unclear. The CDR3 contains 14 residues. V was cut by 9 bases and J by 5 bases, with 17 bases left in between. Germline CDR1 SGHRS, CDR2 YFSETQ. The CDR3 DNA is TGCGCCACTAGGGAGTCAGCCTTCAATGAAAAACTGTTTTTT. Translating gives CATRESAFNEKLFF.